These 14 T cell receptor beta chains share one sample of origin, sequenced in a study. One entry per CDR3 protein results from TCRdb running MiXCR on the 5' RACE reads. This table holds roughly 50,000 distinct CDR3 sequences, approximately 23% found once. The sequenced material came from tumor-infiltrating naive CD4+ T cells sorted from the breast tumor. As to subset: naive CD4+ T cells, CD4+CD45RA+CD25-. The receptor source for this set is a female donor with breast cancer.

This sequence joins TRBV7-2 and TRBJ2-7, with D possibly TRBD1 on 6 matching bases. This CDR3 spans 13 amino acids. V lost 6 bases and J lost 2, with 11 bases in between. The germline gives CDR1 SGHTA, CDR2 FQGNSA. The CDR3 loop reads CASSYRDTYEQYF. CDR3 nucleotides: TGTGCCAGCAGTTACAGGGACACCTACGAGCAGTACTTC.

This chain connects TRBV28 to TRBJ1-1; possibly TRBD1 for D (6 bases). V lost 0 bases to trimming and J lost 3 bases, with 11 bases between them. CDR3 size: 15 residues. The germline V gene encodes CDR1 MDHEN and CDR2 SYDVKM. This chain's CDR3 is CASSLWGQKYTEAFF. The CDR3 region has the DNA TGTGCCAGCAGTTTATGGGGACAAAAGTACACTGAAGCTTTCTTT.

V and J are TRBV12-3 or TRBV12-4 and TRBJ2-7; D could derive from TRBD1 or TRBD2 (5 bases each). The ends were cut back, 8 bases at V and 2 bases at J, with 16 bases in the middle. CDR3 length: 14 residues. The CDR3 spells CASSPWDAPYEQYF. In DNA, the CDR3 is TGTGCCAGCTCCCCTTGGGACGCTCCCTACGAGCAGTACTTC.

The V gene is TRBV20-1, the J gene TRBJ1-3, with 7 bases that match TRBD1. CDR3 length equals 14 residues. Germline V CDR1 and CDR2: DFQATT, SNEGSKA (reference sequence). V shed 4 bases, J shed 2 bases, and the junction held 5 bases outside the gene matches. The CDR3: CSAKQGTPGNTIYF. The DNA of the CDR3 is TGCAGTGCTAAACAGGGGACCCCTGGAAACACCATATATTTT.

This clonotype was counted ten times or more. The J gene is TRBJ1-1, the V gene TRBV4-1; 8 bases are shared with TRBD1. With V trimmed by 4 bases and J by 5 bases, 9 bases remained unmatched. Germline V gene lookup returns CDR1 MGHRA and CDR2 YSYEKL. The CDR3 has 15 residues. CDR3 in amino acids: CASSPEGTGRTEAFF. CDR3 coding DNA: TGCGCCAGCAGCCCGGAAGGGACAGGTAGGACTGAAGCTTTCTTT.

The chain recombines TRBV6-1 with TRBJ1-2; D perhaps matches TRBD1 (6 bases). CDR1 is MNHNS, CDR2 SASEGT, per germline. This CDR3 has 16 residues. Trimming removed 4 bases from V and 5 bases from J, with 20 bases in between. For the CDR3, the DNA is TGTGCCAGCAGTGGGGACACCCTGCTAATGGCTTATGGCTACACCTTC. Protein sequence: CASSGDTLLMAYGYTF.

CDR3 bases: TGCAGTGCTAGACTGGGGAGCGGACGGGAGACCCAGTACTTC. This gives the protein CSARLGSGRETQYF. The chain uses TRBV20-1 and TRBJ2-5; D may be TRBD2 (5 bases). CDR1 is DFQATT, CDR2 SNEGSKA, per germline (reference sequence). This CDR3 has 14 amino acids. Between the trimmed V and J ends, which lost 2 bases and 5 bases, there was a span of 15 bases.

The chain joins TRBV12-3 or TRBV12-4 to TRBJ2-5; 7 bases map to TRBD1. CDR3 length equals 14 residues. The junction had 7 bases not matched to a gene; V was cut back by 4 bases and J by 5 bases. CDR3 in DNA: TGTGCCAGCAGTTCTCGGACAGGCGGGGAGACCCAGTACTTC. As protein: CASSSRTGGETQYF.

This clonotype was detected many times. The rearrangement uses TRBV29-1 and TRBJ1-1, with TRBD1 as a possible D gene (5 bases). Trimming removed 4 bases at V and 5 bases at J, with 5 bases between. From germline, CDR1 is SQVTM and CDR2 ANQGSEA. This CDR3 comprises 10 residues. The CDR3 DNA sequence: TGCAGCGTTGGACAGACTGAAGCTTTCTTT. Its translation: CSVGQTEAFF.

This clonotype was recorded a few times. The V gene is TRBV7-2, the J gene TRBJ1-5; no clear D. V lost 2 bases and J 3 bases, leaving 5 bases between the germline ends. The germline CDR1 and CDR2 sequences are SGHTA and FQGNSA. The CDR3 length is 13 residues. The CDR3 nucleotides are TGTGCCAGCAGCTTACAAAACAATCAGCCCCAGCATTTT. Its protein is CASSLQNNQPQHF.

The gene calls are TRBV6-1 and TRBJ1-3, with D tentatively TRBD1 (5 bases). V lost 6 bases, J lost 0 bases, and 15 bases lay in between. The CDR3 covers 16 residues. Germline lookup yields CDR1 MNHNS and CDR2 SASEGT. The CDR3 loop reads CASRGLNLPSGNTIYF. CDR3 sequence (DNA): TGTGCCAGCAGGGGGCTAAACCTCCCCTCTGGAAACACCATATATTTT.

The chain links TRBV5-1 to TRBJ2-2; D is unclear. V gave up 5 bases and J gave up 2 bases, with 13 bases separating them. The CDR3 totals 15 residues. CDR1 SGHRS and CDR2 YFSETQ come from the germline V gene. The CDR3 region has the DNA TGCGCCAGCAGTATTAGGCCAGGAAACACCGGGGAGCTGTTTTTT. Translation: CASSIRPGNTGELFF.

Turning to this clonotype: One end of the junction does not line up with germline, which may come from a read error. CDR3 protein: CAGSFGDRVENIQYF. CDR3 bases: TGCGCCGGCAGCTTCGGGGACAGGGTCGAAAACATTCAGTACTTC. This chain connects TRBV28 to TRBJ2-4; 9 nucleotides line up with TRBD1. CDR1 is MDHEN and CDR2 is SYDVKM in the germline V gene. The CDR3 consists of 15 residues. Full variable domain (rest looked up from reference TRBV28 and TRBJ2-4): DVKVTQSSRYLVKRTGEKVFLECVQDMDHENMFWYRQDPGLGLRLIYFSYDVKMKEKGDIPEGYSVSREKKERFSLILESASTNQTSMYLCAGSFGDRVENIQYFGAGTRLSVL.

A word on this clonotype: This may be a read error, as it is one base from a much larger clone. Since no conserved phenylalanine or tryptophan closes the CDR3, a read error is the likely cause. The CDR3 bases are TGCAGCGTAACAGGTTCCTATGGCTACACCATC. This translates into CSVTGSYGYTI. This chain links TRBV29-1 with TRBJ1-2, with D possibly being TRBD1 (5 bases). Trimming shortened V by 6 bases and J by 4 bases, and 9 bases separated the two germline ends. CDR1 and CDR2 (germline): SQVTM, ANQGSEA. This CDR3 has 11 residues.